The following is a T cell receptor beta chain sequence with its context. Its specificity is not known. This sample was taken from a study of identical twins. Study results and caveats: Clonotypes of the beta chain that were abundant in cord blood carried fewer insertions (memory repertoires showed none).

The authors used template switching to add a universal primer site and gave cDNA unique molecular identifiers. TCRdb reanalysed the 5' RACE reads using MiXCR and keeps one entry per CDR3 protein. The table lists about 300,000 distinct CDR3 sequences, roughly an eighth of them singletons. These same records also appear under a second study, on yellow fever vaccine responses in identical twins. That publication notes: In identical twins, vaccine T cell responses appeared partly shared and partly individual.

The sequenced sample consisted of CD8+ T cells sorted from blood. This sequence originates from a woman between 18 and 29 years old in good health.

CDR3 coding DNA: TGTGCCAGCAGCGGGATAACGACAGCGCGATACTCCTACGAGCAGTACTTC. As protein: CASSGITTARYSYEQYF. This chain links TRBV7-9 with TRBJ2-7; D may be TRBD1 (5 bases). Germline CDR1 and CDR2: SEHNR and FQNEAQ (reference sequence). CDR3 length: 17 amino acids. Trimming took off 5 bases at V and 0 bases at J, with 20 bases between the two ends.